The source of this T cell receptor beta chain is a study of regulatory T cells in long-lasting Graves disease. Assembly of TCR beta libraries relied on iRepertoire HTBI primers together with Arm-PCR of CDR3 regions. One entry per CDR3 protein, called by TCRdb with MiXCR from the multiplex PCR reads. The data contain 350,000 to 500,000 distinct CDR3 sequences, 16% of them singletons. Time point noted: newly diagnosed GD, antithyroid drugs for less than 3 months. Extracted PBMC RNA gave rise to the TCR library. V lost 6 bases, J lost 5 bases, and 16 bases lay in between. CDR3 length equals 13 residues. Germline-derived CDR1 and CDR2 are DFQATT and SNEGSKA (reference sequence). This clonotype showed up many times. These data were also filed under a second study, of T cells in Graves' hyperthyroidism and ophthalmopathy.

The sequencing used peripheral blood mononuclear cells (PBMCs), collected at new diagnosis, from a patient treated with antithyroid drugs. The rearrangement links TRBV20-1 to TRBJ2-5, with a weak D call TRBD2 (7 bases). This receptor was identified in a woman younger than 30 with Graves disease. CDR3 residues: CSAPRGAVETQYF. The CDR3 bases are TGCAGTGCCCCTCGGGGGGCAGTTGAGACCCAGTACTTC.